Below are 17 T cell receptor beta chains sequenced from a single sample in a study of cytomegalovirus exposure and HLA in healthy donors. The PCR ran on 60 Vbeta and 13 Jbeta primers. The method was immunoSEQ multiplex PCR; TCRdb's version includes in-frame clones alone and lacks a portion of them. The repertoire includes about 200,000 clones, about 82% of them detected once, and 2% to 2.5% sits in the top ten. The specimen was PBMCs. The receptors here all came from a woman between 45 and 60 years old in good health and CMV-seronegative.

The chain uses TRBV7-8 and TRBJ2-2, with TRBD2 as a possible D gene (5 bases). Trimming took off 7 bases at V and 6 bases at J, with 18 bases between the two ends. The CDR3 has 15 amino acids. Germline assignment: CDR1 SGHVS and CDR2 FQNEAQ. The CDR3 nucleotides are TGTGCCAGCACCATCCCCCGGGGTTACTCCGGGGAGCTGTTTTTT. It yields the protein CASTIPRGYSGELFF. Complete variable domain (other parts from reference TRBV7-8 and TRBJ2-2): GAGVSQSPRYKVAKRGQDVALRCDPISGHVSLFWYQQALGQGPEFLTYFQNEAQLDKSGLPSDRFFAERPEGSVSTLKIQRTQQEDSAVYLCASTIPRGYSGELFFGEGSRLTVL.

The count of this clone is one. The chain employs TRBV29-1 and TRBJ1-2, with TRBD1 matching 9 bases. CDR1 and CDR2 from the germline V gene are SQVTM and ANQGSEA. The CDR3 is 15 residues long. With V trimmed by 5 bases and J by 2 bases, 9 bases remained unmatched. CDR3 sequence (DNA): TGCAGCGTTAAGCTAGGGACAGGGACGAACTATGGCTACACCTTC. Translation: CSVKLGTGTNYGYTF.

V gene TRBV4-2 combines with J gene TRBJ1-3; tentative D call: TRBD1 (5 bases). V lost 0 bases to trimming and J lost 5 bases, with 20 bases between them. The CDR3 has 18 residues. The germline V gene has CDR1 LGHNA and CDR2 YNFKEQ. DNA of the CDR3: TGTGCCAGCAGCCAAGAACCCGTCACCTCCGGGGGTCGAAACACCATATATTTT. Amino acids: CASSQEPVTSGGRNTIYF.

The chain is built from TRBV28 and TRBJ1-1; D not resolved. This CDR3 contains 16 residues. Trimming stripped 5 bases from V and 0 bases from J, with 16 bases between. Per germline, CDR1 MDHEN and CDR2 SYDVKM. The CDR3 DNA is TGTGCCAGCAGTCCGATGGCGGGCAGCGTGAACACTGAAGCTTTCTTT. Encoded protein: CASSPMAGSVNTEAFF.

The chain recombines TRBV28 with TRBJ1-1, with 7 bases identical to TRBD1. CDR3 length: 14 residues. Trimming cost V 7 bases and J 1 base; bases outside gene matches: 6. Germline-derived CDR1 and CDR2 are MDHEN and SYDVKM. The CDR3 region has the DNA TGTGCCAGCAAAATGACAGGGTCGAACACTGAAGCTTTCTTT. Amino acids: CASKMTGSNTEAFF. Full variable domain (missing parts from reference TRBV28 and TRBJ1-1): DVKVTQSSRYLVKRTGEKVFLECVQDMDHENMFWYRQDPGLGLRLIYFSYDVKMKEKGDIPEGYSVSREKKERFSLILESASTNQTSMYLCASKMTGSNTEAFFGQGTRLTVV.

The chain carries TRBV7-2 and TRBJ2-1; 15 positions match TRBD2. After removal of 5 bases from V and 9 bases from J, the junction contained 5 bases not matched to a gene. The germline CDR1 and CDR2 sequences are SGHTA and FQGNSA. The CDR3 has 15 residues. CDR3 sequence reads: CASSSGTSGRSEQFF. Here the CDR3 DNA reads TGTGCCAGCAGCAGCGGGACTAGCGGGAGGAGTGAGCAGTTCTTC.

The chain recombines TRBV7-2 with TRBJ2-7, with 9 bases identical to TRBD1. The CDR3 consists of 14 residues. CDR1 is SGHTA and CDR2 is FQGNSA in the germline V gene. Trimming took 4 bases from V and 10 from J; bases not matched to a gene: 11. CDR3 residues: CASSSPGQGDIQYF. The CDR3, as DNA: TGTGCCAGCAGCTCTCCGGGACAGGGAGATATACAGTACTTC.

The chain couples TRBV6-5 to TRBJ1-1, with D possibly TRBD1 on 6 matching bases. The CDR3 has 13 residues. The germline V gene has CDR1 MNHEY and CDR2 SVGAGI. V was trimmed by 4 bases and J by 4 bases, leaving 10 bases between them. CDR3 region: CASSLQGFTEAFF. The CDR3 DNA sequence: TGTGCCAGCAGTTTACAGGGTTTCACTGAAGCTTTCTTT.

The rearrangement joins TRBV18 to TRBJ2-7, with a tentative D call TRBD1 (5 bases). Trimming left V 3 bases short and J 4 bases short, with 13 bases between. Germline V CDR1 and CDR2: KGHSH, LQKENI. The CDR3 is made up of 14 amino acids. The CDR3 DNA is TGTGCCAGCTCACCCTCTAGGGGAAGGTACGAGCAGTACTTC. Translated: CASSPSRGRYEQYF.

This chain connects TRBV28 to TRBJ1-6; the D is unclear. Trimming pared 8 bases from V and 5 bases from J, leaving 16 bases between. The CDR3 has 15 residues. Germline CDR1 is MDHEN and CDR2 is SYDVKM. Written as DNA, the CDR3 is TGTGCCAGCGGGGAGGCTACAGCTAATAATTCACCCCTCCACTTT. As protein: CASGEATANNSPLHF.

A few counts support this clone. The V gene is TRBV19, the J gene TRBJ1-5; possible D gene TRBD1, 5 bases. Trimming removed 7 bases from V and 0 bases from J, with 13 bases in between. This CDR3 comprises 15 residues. Germline values: CDR1 LNHDA, CDR2 SQIVND (reference sequence). CDR3 region: CASKQGRDSNQPQHF. The CDR3, as DNA: TGTGCCAGTAAGCAGGGCAGGGATAGCAATCAGCCCCAGCATTTT. The full variable domain, in which reference TRBV19 and TRBJ1-5 provide the parts outside the CDR3, is DGGITQSPKYLFRKEGQNVTLSCEQNLNHDAMYWYRQDPGQGLRLIYYSQIVNDFQKGDIAEGYSVSREKKESFPLTVTSAQKNPTAFYLCASKQGRDSNQPQHFGDGTRLSIL.

The V call is TRBV6-1, the J call TRBJ2-5; a weak D match, TRBD2 (6 bases). V shed 3 bases and J shed 4 bases, with 15 bases lying between them. In germline, CDR1 is MNHNS, CDR2 SASEGT. This CDR3 is 15 amino acids long. The CDR3 coding sequence is TGTGCCAGCAGTGATACGGGATTGGGAGGAGAGACCCAGTACTTC. Translated, it gives CASSDTGLGGETQYF.

This chain links TRBV28 with TRBJ1-2; D uncertain. This CDR3 has 12 amino acids. V lost 6 bases and J 10 bases, leaving 15 bases between the germline ends. CDR1 is MDHEN and CDR2 is SYDVKM in the germline V gene. This CDR3 reads CASRISPGTYTF. The CDR3 DNA reads TGTGCCAGCAGAATAAGTCCGGGAACCTACACCTTC.

The chain recombines TRBV6-5 with TRBJ1-6, with a tentative D call TRBD1 (5 bases). V lost 7 bases, J lost 13 bases, and 23 bases lay in between. Germline assignment: CDR1 MNHEY and CDR2 SVGAGI. This CDR3 has 15 residues. The CDR3 protein is CASTSSRARLSPLHF. The CDR3 bases are TGTGCCAGCACCTCGAGCAGGGCAAGGCTATCTCCCCTCCACTTT.

The chain is built from TRBV19 and TRBJ2-7, with 7 nucleotides matching TRBD1. V was clipped by 5 bases and J by 3 bases; unmatched bases: 10. This CDR3 comprises 15 residues. Germline CDR1 is LNHDA and CDR2 is SQIVND (reference sequence). CDR3 amino acids: CASSPTRDRVYEQYF. As DNA, the CDR3 is TGTGCCAGTAGTCCCACCCGGGACAGAGTCTACGAGCAGTACTTC.

The chain links TRBV4-1 to TRBJ2-1; tentative D call: TRBD1 (6 bases). V gave up 1 base and J gave up 2 bases, with 9 bases separating them. CDR1 and CDR2 from the germline V gene are MGHRA and YSYEKL. This CDR3 is 15 amino acids long. The CDR3, as DNA: TGCGCCAGCAGCCAAGCACAGGGAACCTACAATGAGCAGTTCTTC. Translation gives CASSQAQGTYNEQFF.

This clone showed up just a few times. The V gene is TRBV5-1, the J gene TRBJ1-1, with D hard to call. V was clipped by 2 bases and J by 1 base, with 9 bases between them. This CDR3 contains 14 residues. Per the germline V gene, CDR1 is SGHRS and CDR2 is YFSETQ. The CDR3: CASSFSVENTEAFF. The CDR3 nucleotides are TGCGCCAGCAGCTTTTCGGTCGAGAACACTGAAGCTTTCTTT.